This TCR beta chain is from a study of radiotherapy plus CTLA-4 blockade in lung cancer. CDR1 MDHEN and CDR2 SYDVKM come from the germline V gene. V was pared by 11 bases and J by 8 bases, with 6 bases of the junction left unmatched. The CDR3 covers 13 residues. Generated by immunoSEQ multiplex PCR, the TCRdb table keeps only in-frame clones and is missing some. The profile shows around 70,000 clones, around four fifths of them singletons. The chain recombines TRBV28 with TRBJ1-6; the match to TRBD1 covers 10 bases. The receptor's source is a human donor with non-small cell lung cancer who had a partial response to radiotherapy plus ipilimumab. Sequencing was performed on peripheral blood, taken from a patient treated with radiotherapy plus ipilimumab. Here the CDR3 DNA reads TGTGCCGCCACCGGGACAGGGGATTCACCCCTCCACTTT. This codes for CAATGTGDSPLHF. The full variable domain, with the rest looked up from reference TRBV28 and TRBJ1-6, is DVKVTQSSRYLVKRTGEKVFLECVQDMDHENMFWYRQDPGLGLRLIYFSYDVKMKEKGDIPEGYSVSREKKERFSLILESASTNQTSMYLCAATGTGDSPLHFGNGTRLTVT.